The rows below give T cell receptor beta chains drawn from one sample of a study of T cells in Graves' hyperthyroidism and ophthalmopathy. TCRdb re-called the multiplex PCR reads with MiXCR, one entry per CDR3 protein. The table has fewer than 350,000 distinct CDR3 sequences, approximately 13% seen once. The sequenced sample consisted of blood. The receptors come from a woman aged 35 to 49 with Graves' hyperthyroidism. Each CDR3 is given with its conserved first and last residue. Fields, in order: J gene, V gene, clone size, D gene, CDR3 length, CDR3 DNA, CDR3 protein. D genes are given only for firm matches. Size is stated for part of the rows, as once, few or many counts, or as a class when the clone is expanded.

TRBJ1-1,TRBV28,many,-,14,TGTGCCAGTAGGGACGGGGGGGGACACACTGAAGCTTTCTTT,CASRDGGGHTEAFF
TRBJ2-1,TRBV27,many,TRBD1,14,TGTGCCAGCAGTGCCGGGACAGGGGGCAATGAGCAGTTCTTC,CASSAGTGGNEQFF
TRBJ2-5,TRBV12-3/TRBV12-4,once,TRBD1,15,TGTGCCAGCAGTTTCGGGACAGGCAACCAAGAGACCCAGTACTTC,CASSFGTGNQETQYF
TRBJ1-2,TRBV7-9,many,-,13,TGTGCCAGCAGCTTACCCAGGGCCGATGGCTACACCTTC,CASSLPRADGYTF
TRBJ2-3,TRBV20-1,few,-,14,TGCAGTGCTAGAGATCCAGGGAGCACAGATACGCAGTATTTT,CSARDPGSTDTQYF
TRBJ2-3,TRBV11-2,many,-,16,TGTGCCAGCAGCTTACCACAATGGGCAGGCACAGATACGCAGTATTTT,CASSLPQWAGTDTQYF
TRBJ1-4,TRBV5-6,many,-,14,TGTGCCAGCAGCTTGCCTGGGACTAATGAAAAACTGTTTTTT,CASSLPGTNEKLFF
TRBJ2-3,TRBV28,many,TRBD2,12,TGTGCCAGTACTAGCGGGGGGGTTACGCAGTATTTT,CASTSGGVTQYF
TRBJ2-3,TRBV18,-,-,15,TGTGCCAGCTCACCACGGAAATTCGAACGGGATACGCAGTATTTT,CASSPRKFERDTQYF
TRBJ1-2,TRBV28,many,TRBD1,15,TGTGCCAGCAGTTTAAGGACAGGGCGACGGAACGGCTACACCTTC,CASSLRTGRRNGYTF
TRBJ1-1,TRBV14,many,-,13,TGTGCCAGCAGCCACGGGTACTCCTCTGAAGCTTTCTTT,CASSHGYSSEAFF
TRBJ2-3,TRBV11-2,many,-,13,TGTGCCAGCAGCTCGTACCAAGCAGATACGCAGTATTTT,CASSSYQADTQYF
TRBJ2-3,TRBV20-1,many,-,15,TGCAGTGTCCATGGTGGAGAGGGGCTGACAGATACGCAGTATTTT,CSVHGGEGLTDTQYF
TRBJ2-5,TRBV2,many,-,16,TGTGCCAGCAGTGAAGAGCGGAGGGGGCGTCGAGAGACCCAGTACTTC,CASSEERRGRRETQYF
TRBJ2-4,TRBV20-1,many,TRBD1,15,TGCAGTGCCGGACAGGGGGCCACCACCAAAAACATTCAGTACTTC,CSAGQGATTKNIQYF
TRBJ1-5,TRBV5-6,many,-,15,TGTGCCAGCAGCTTTATGGGGAGGCCCAATCAGCCCCAGCATTTT,CASSFMGRPNQPQHF
TRBJ1-6,TRBV12-3/TRBV12-4,many,TRBD1,12,TGTGCCAGCAGTGAGGACAGGAAGTCCCTCCACTTT,CASSEDRKSLHF
TRBJ1-1,TRBV2,few,TRBD1,16,TGCGCCAGCAGCCTCGACAGGGACCAGGAAAACACTGAAGCTTTCTTT,CASSLDRDQENTEAFF
TRBJ1-5,TRBV19,few,-,14,TGTGCCAGTAGTTCAGACAGGACCTATCAGCCCCAGCATTTT,CASSSDRTYQPQHF
TRBJ2-7,TRBV15,few,-,12,TGTGCCACCGAAGGGGATTCCTACGAGCAGTACTTC,CATEGDSYEQYF
TRBJ2-5,TRBV12-3/TRBV12-4,many,-,14,TGTGCCAGCAGCCTGGGGGGACTCGAAGAGACCCAGTACTTC,CASSLGGLEETQYF
TRBJ1-5,TRBV15,few,-,15,TGTGCCACCAGCAGAGGGGAAGGGAGCAATCAGCCCCAGCATTTT,CATSRGEGSNQPQHF
TRBJ1-3,TRBV28,many,-,13,TGTGCCAGCAGTTTCACAGGCCGAAACACCATATATTTT,CASSFTGRNTIYF
TRBJ2-1,TRBV7-3,-,TRBD2,16,TGTGCCAGCAGCTTATATCCGGGACTAGCGGGGGGTGAGCAGTTCTTC,CASSLYPGLAGGEQFF
TRBJ2-1,TRBV3-1,few,-,15,TGTGGCAGCAGCCGAGATACAGGAGGGTACAATGAGCAGTTCTTC,CGSSRDTGGYNEQFF
TRBJ2-3,TRBV20-1,many,-,14,TGCAGTGCTAGCGATGCAGGGCGGGCAGATACGCAGTATTTT,CSASDAGRADTQYF
TRBJ2-5,TRBV6-2/TRBV6-3,many,-,13,TGTGCCAGCGTACCCACGGGACAAGAGACCCAGTACTTC,CASVPTGQETQYF
TRBJ1-4,TRBV12-3/TRBV12-4,-,-,15,TGTGCCAGCAGAAGGGAGAGTCAGGGTAATGAAAAACTGTTTTTT,CASRRESQGNEKLFF
TRBJ1-2,TRBV28,many,-,11,TGTGCCAGCAGTTTAAATGATGGCTACACCTTC,CASSLNDGYTF
TRBJ1-2,TRBV6-1,many,-,14,TGTGCCAGCAGTGAAGCCCAAGGCAACTATGGCTACACCTTC,CASSEAQGNYGYTF
TRBJ2-1,TRBV20-1,few,-,13,TGCAGTGCTAGAGATACCCCCTTTGATGAGCAGTTCTTC,CSARDTPFDEQFF
TRBJ2-4,TRBV7-9,many,TRBD1,13,TGTGCCAGCAGCGGACAGGTCAAAAACATTCAGTACTTC,CASSGQVKNIQYF
TRBJ2-1,TRBV19,-,-,11,TGTGCCAGTAGTATGCGAAATGAGCAGTTCTTC,CASSMRNEQFF
TRBJ1-1,TRBV19,many,-,14,TGTGCCACCACGATGGACGGCTTGAACACTGAAGCTTTCTTT,CATTMDGLNTEAFF
TRBJ2-1,TRBV20-1,-,-,11,TGCAGTGCTAGAGCCCAAACTGCGGAGTTCTTC,CSARAQTAEFF
TRBJ2-7,TRBV11-2,many,-,12,TGTGCCAGCATGGGTGGGGGTTGGCGGCAGTACTTC,CASMGGGWRQYF
TRBJ1-1,TRBV5-1,many,TRBD1,16,TGCGCCAGCAGCTTGGAGGGGGCGTTTATGAACACTGAAGCTTTCTTT,CASSLEGAFMNTEAFF
TRBJ1-1,TRBV7-9,many,-,14,TGTGCCAGCAGCTTAGGGCAGATAGACACTGAAGCTTTCTTT,CASSLGQIDTEAFF
TRBJ2-1,TRBV7-9,many,-,12,TGTGCCAGCAGACAACAGGAAAATGAGCAGTTCTTC,CASRQQENEQFF
TRBJ1-2,TRBV28,many,-,13,TGTGCCACCCACCTGGGTAGTGACTATGGCTACACCTTC,CATHLGSDYGYTF
TRBJ1-1,TRBV9,many,-,13,TGTGCCAGCAGCGTAGTATCGGGCACTGAAGCTTTCTTT,CASSVVSGTEAFF
TRBJ1-1,TRBV12-3/TRBV12-4,once,TRBD1,14,TGTGCCAGCAGTTTTGGGGACAGGGCCACTGAAGCTTTCTTT,CASSFGDRATEAFF
TRBJ2-3,TRBV7-2,many,TRBD1,15,TGTGCCAGCAGCACCGGGACAGTCCTGGGAGATACGCAGTATTTT,CASSTGTVLGDTQYF
TRBJ2-1,TRBV7-9,many,TRBD2,17,TGTGCCAGCAGCTTAGGTGTCTCTAGCGGGAGGGCCGATGAGCAGTTCTTC,CASSLGVSSGRADEQFF
TRBJ2-2,TRBV6-1,few,-,16,TGTGCCAGCAGTGTGGTCCAGTTAGCGAACACCGGGGAGCTGTTTTTT,CASSVVQLANTGELFF
TRBJ2-7,TRBV14,many,TRBD2,14,TGTGCCAGCAGTCAGGGACTAGCGGGAGGAGAGCAGTACTTC,CASSQGLAGGEQYF
TRBJ1-2,TRBV11-2,many,TRBD1,16,TGTGCCAGCAGCGCAGACAGGGTTTTTATGGTTGATGGCTACACCTTC,CASSADRVFMVDGYTF
TRBJ2-7,TRBV7-2,many,-,15,TGTGCCAGCAGCTTAGACCGGGAGCGCTACTACGAGCAGTACTTC,CASSLDRERYYEQYF
TRBJ2-7,TRBV11-3,many,-,15,TGTGCCAGCAGCTTAGGCACGGACATCTCCTACGAGCAGTACTTC,CASSLGTDISYEQYF
TRBJ1-6,TRBV7-8,once,-,16,TGTGCCAGCAGTTCAAAGCGACGAAGAAGGCCGTCACCCCTCCACTTT,CASSSKRRRRPSPLHF
TRBJ1-2,TRBV20-1,many,TRBD1,15,TGCAGTGCGGGAAGGATGACAGGGGCTAACTATGGCTACACCTTC,CSAGRMTGANYGYTF
TRBJ1-2,TRBV3-1,-,TRBD1,15,TGTGCCAGCAGCCAAAGGGACAGGGCGTTCTATGGCTACACCTTC,CASSQRDRAFYGYTF
TRBJ2-5,TRBV25-1,-,-,13,TGTGCCAGCAGTGAAATGGGGCAAGAGACCCAGTACTTC,CASSEMGQETQYF
TRBJ2-5,TRBV7-9,many,-,14,TGTGCCAGCAGCTTAGGGAGAGCGAAAGAGACCCAGTACTTC,CASSLGRAKETQYF
TRBJ2-5,TRBV18,few,TRBD1,15,TGTGCCAGCTCACCACTACAGGGGGCGGAAGAGACCCAGTACTTC,CASSPLQGAEETQYF
TRBJ2-3,TRBV19,-,TRBD1,14,TGTGCCAGCAGGGACAGGCAAAGCACAGATACGCAGTATTTT,CASRDRQSTDTQYF
TRBJ2-7,TRBV6-4,many,TRBD2,17,TGTGCCAGCAGTGTGGGACTAGCGGGCCCTCACGCCTACGAGCAGTACTTC,CASSVGLAGPHAYEQYF